This T cell receptor beta chain was sequenced for a study of blood T cell repertoires in COVID-19. In the study overall: In each case, the material was cDNA or gDNA derived from T cells, B-cell-depleted T cells, or PBMCs.

Per the authors' pipeline: Estimation of nucleated cell counts relied on the amplification of reference gene primers. TCRdb keeps only in-frame clones here, not all; method: immunoSEQ multiplex PCR. V and J calls and clone size are copied from that table; D and trimming were computed from the DNA. The table includes about 210,000 clones, roughly 85% detected once. The germline V gene has CDR1 SGHVS and CDR2 FQNEAQ. Trimming removed 6 bases at V and 0 bases at J, with 14 bases between. This CDR3 is 16 amino acids long. Sequencing was performed on peripheral blood. This sequence was found in a woman between 65 and 79 years old with COVID-19, enrolled during active disease. This chain uses TRBV7-8 with TRBJ2-2, with D possibly TRBD1 on 5 matching bases. The CDR3 loop reads CASRRYGHTNTGELFF. The CDR3 DNA follows: TGTGCCAGCAGAAGATACGGACACACGAACACCGGGGAGCTGTTTTTT.